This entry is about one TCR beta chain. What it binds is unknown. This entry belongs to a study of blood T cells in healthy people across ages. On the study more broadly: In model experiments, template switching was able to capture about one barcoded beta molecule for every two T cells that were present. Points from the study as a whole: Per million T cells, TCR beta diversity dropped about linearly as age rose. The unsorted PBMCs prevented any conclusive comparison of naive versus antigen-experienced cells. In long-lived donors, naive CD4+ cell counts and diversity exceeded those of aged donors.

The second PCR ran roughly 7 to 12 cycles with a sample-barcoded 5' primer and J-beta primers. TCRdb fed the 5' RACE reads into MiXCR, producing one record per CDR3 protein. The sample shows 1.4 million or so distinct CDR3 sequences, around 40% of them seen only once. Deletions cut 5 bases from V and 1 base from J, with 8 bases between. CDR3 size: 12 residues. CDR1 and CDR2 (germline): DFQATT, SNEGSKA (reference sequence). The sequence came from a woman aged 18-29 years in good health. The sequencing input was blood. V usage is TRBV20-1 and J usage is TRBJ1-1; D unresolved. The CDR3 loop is CSAHRGNTEAFF. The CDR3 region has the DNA TGCAGTGCTCATCGGGGGAACACTGAAGCTTTCTTT.